This TCR beta chain is from a study of a mutant IDH1 vaccine in newly diagnosed glioma. Time point given: baseline, week 1 (first vaccination visit). As for treatment: pre-vaccination baseline after standard-of-care therapy. A remark on this clone: The junction departs from germline at one end; a sequencing error may be responsible.

Germline loops: CDR1 WSHSY, CDR2 SAAADI. The CDR3 spans 14 residues. The data were produced by immunoSEQ multiplex PCR, yet TCRdb's version contains in-frame clones alone and is incomplete. This table holds about 88,000 clones, about 80% found once. Sequenced material: PBMCs, taken from a glioma patient treated with radiotherapy, temozolomide or both. This clonotype originated in a man aged 40-55 years with glioma. Some clones in this sample may be carry-over from other donors' samples. The chain joins TRBV10-2 to TRBJ1-4; the D is unclear. DNA of the CDR3: TGCGCCAGCAGCGAGTTGTCCGCTAATGAAAAACTGTTTTTT. This translates into CASSELSANEKLFF.